Listed here are 3 T cell receptor beta chains from one sample, sequenced in a study of blood T cell repertoires in COVID-19. Repertoires were generated with immunoSEQ multiplex PCR, while TCRdb's copy carries only in-frame clones and drops some. The data contain approximately 300,000 clones, more than 75% of them singletons. The sequenced sample consisted of peripheral blood. The receptors come from a woman aged 45-65 years with acute or convalescent COVID-19.

This clone showed up just once. This chain uses TRBV3-1 (or the pseudogene TRBV3-2) with TRBJ2-1; the match to TRBD2 covers 8 bases. V was pared by 5 bases and J by 14 bases, with 8 bases of the junction left unmatched. Per germline, CDR1 LGHDT and CDR2 YNNKEL (reference sequence). This CDR3 is built from 12 residues. CDR3 coding DNA: TGTGCCAGCAGCGATGAGCGGGAGAGGGAGTTCTTC. Translated: CASSDEREREFF.

The V call is TRBV10-3, the J call TRBJ1-6; D perhaps matches TRBD1 (6 bases). This CDR3 region has 14 residues. Trimming left V 3 bases short and J 5 bases short, with 8 bases between. Per the germline V gene, CDR1 is ENHRY and CDR2 is SYGVKD. CDR3 in DNA: TGTGCCATCAGTGAACAGGGACATAATTCACCCCTCCACTTT. Encoded protein: CAISEQGHNSPLHF.

The genes are TRBV27 and TRBJ1-1; D not certain. Germline CDR1 is MNHEY and CDR2 is SMNVEV (reference sequence). This CDR3 spans 15 amino acids. The ends were cut back, 3 bases at V and 3 bases at J, with 14 bases in the middle. CDR3 loop: CASSFAPGIYTEAFF. As DNA, the CDR3 is TGTGCCAGCAGTTTTGCTCCCGGGATATACACTGAAGCTTTCTTT.